These 23 T cell receptor beta chains were all obtained from the same sample, sequenced in a study of T-cell reconstitution after alpha-beta-depleted transplantation in children. Preparing the TCRbeta library involved the use of unique molecular identifiers. TCRdb re-derived calls from the PCR reads in MiXCR, one entry per CDR3 protein. The table has some 180,000 distinct CDR3 sequences, approximately 6.9% seen once; the top ten hold around 5%. The specimen comprised PBMCs, sampled before TCRalphabeta/CD19-depleted stem cell transplant. These TCRs come from a boy between 2 and 10 years old with acute lymphoblastic leukemia, due to receive a stem cell transplant.

The chain combines TRBV5-5 with TRBJ1-5; maybe TRBD1 (5 bases). This CDR3 contains 15 residues. The V gene's germline CDR1 is SGHKS and CDR2 YYEKEE (reference sequence). Trimming cost V 0 bases and J 5 bases, with 12 bases left between them. This CDR3 reads CASSLEIGTHQPQHF. CDR3 coding DNA: TGTGCCAGCAGCTTGGAAATAGGGACCCATCAGCCCCAGCATTTT.

This clonotype has a count of ten or more. The gene calls are TRBV20-1 and TRBJ2-5; D possibly corresponds to TRBD1 (5 bases). The CDR3 totals 14 residues. V was pared by 1 base and J by 6 bases, with 15 bases between. The germline V gene has CDR1 DFQATT and CDR2 SNEGSKA (reference sequence). CDR3 in amino acids: CSARVRTSRQTQYF. The CDR3 DNA sequence: TGCAGTGCTAGAGTCCGGACATCGCGCCAGACCCAGTACTTC.

This clonotype was found a few times. This sequence joins TRBV25-1 and TRBJ2-3; a weak D match, TRBD2 (5 bases). Trimming removed 2 bases from V and 3 bases from J, with 9 bases in between. The CDR3 is 14 residues long. CDR1 and CDR2 (germline): MGHDK, SYGVNS. Here the CDR3 reads CASSEKRITDTQYF. Here the CDR3 DNA reads TGTGCCAGCAGTGAAAAGCGGATAACAGATACGCAGTATTTT.

This clonotype was picked up many times. This chain connects TRBV4-3 to TRBJ2-7, with TRBD2 matching over 11 bases. With V trimmed by 4 bases and J by 1 base, 12 bases remained unmatched. Germline assignment: CDR1 LGHNA and CDR2 YSLEER. The length of the CDR3 is 18 residues. The CDR3 sequence is CASSPRLAGPQTSYEQYF. The CDR3 nucleotides read TGCGCCAGCAGCCCGCGACTAGCGGGACCCCAAACGTCCTACGAGCAGTACTTC.

This clonotype was recorded at least ten times. This sequence joins TRBV14 and TRBJ1-2; D might be TRBD1 (5 bases). Trimming left V 4 bases short and J 4 bases short, with 13 bases between. Looked up from germline, CDR1 is SGHDN and CDR2 is FVKESK. The CDR3 is 14 residues long. CDR3 DNA sequence: TGTGCCAGCAGCCCCCGTGGGGGGGGCTATGGCTACACCTTC. It codes for CASSPRGGGYGYTF.

This clonotype was detected many times. The chain couples TRBV11-2 to TRBJ2-3, with D hard to call. The length of the CDR3 is 14 residues. V lost 1 base and J 3 bases, leaving 8 bases between the germline ends. Germline CDR1 is SGHAT and CDR2 is FQNNGV. CDR3 coding DNA: TGTGCCAGCAGCTTAGGCAGAGGTACAGATACGCAGTATTTT. Translating it yields CASSLGRGTDTQYF.

This clonotype occurred many times. V gene TRBV20-1 combines with J gene TRBJ2-6; TRBD2 agrees at 7 bases. The V gene end was trimmed by 6 bases and the J gene end by 2 bases; junction bases not matched to a gene: 7. There are 15 residues in the CDR3. Germline-derived CDR1 and CDR2 are DFQATT and SNEGSKA (reference sequence). CDR3 protein: CSATRAGAGANVLTF. For the CDR3, the DNA is TGCAGTGCCACTCGGGCGGGGGCTGGGGCCAACGTCCTGACTTTC.

The genes are TRBV7-3 and TRBJ1-4, with 7 nucleotides matching TRBD1. This CDR3 is built from 15 residues. The junction had 6 bases not matched to a gene; V was cut back by 1 base and J by 7 bases. Germline loops: CDR1 SGHTA, CDR2 FQGTGA. The CDR3 region has the DNA TGTGCCAGCAGCTTAATTCCCGGGACAGTTGAAAAACTGTTTTTT. Its protein is CASSLIPGTVEKLFF.

In its sample, this clonotype was seen many times. V gene TRBV5-1 combines with J gene TRBJ2-3, with no clear D. The CDR3 is 12 residues long. V was pared by 2 bases and J by 5 bases, with 6 bases between. In germline, CDR1 is SGHRS, CDR2 YFSETQ. The CDR3 bases are TGCGCCAGCAGCTTAGATCAAGATACGCAGTATTTT. Protein product: CASSLDQDTQYF.

This clonotype was recorded many times. The V gene is TRBV20-1, the J gene TRBJ2-1; D is ambiguous. Germline V gene lookup returns CDR1 DFQATT and CDR2 SNEGSKA (reference sequence). V lost 3 bases and J 0 bases, leaving 15 bases between the germline ends. CDR3 length: 16 residues. The CDR3 reads CSASDDGRSSYNEQFF. In nucleotides, the CDR3 is TGCAGTGCTAGTGACGATGGCAGGAGCTCCTACAATGAGCAGTTCTTC.

This clonotype was counted many times. The chain joins TRBV7-8 to TRBJ2-1; TRBD2 aligns across 10 bases. This CDR3 has 16 amino acids. In germline, CDR1 is SGHVS, CDR2 FQNEAQ. The trim removed 5 bases at V and 5 bases at J, leaving 9 bases unmatched. CDR3 residues: CASSPRTSGSDNEQFF. Written as DNA, the CDR3 is TGTGCCAGCAGCCCCCGGACTAGCGGTTCAGACAATGAGCAGTTCTTC. Full variable domain (remainder filled in from reference TRBV7-8 and TRBJ2-1): GAGVSQSPRYKVAKRGQDVALRCDPISGHVSLFWYQQALGQGPEFLTYFQNEAQLDKSGLPSDRFFAERPEGSVSTLKIQRTQQEDSAVYLCASSPRTSGSDNEQFFGPGTRLTVL.

In the case of this clonotype: With a much larger clone just one base away, this may be a read error. This chain joins TRBV29-1 and TRBJ2-7; TRBD1 is a possible D gene (5 bases). Trimming left V 7 bases short and J 5 bases short, with 15 bases between. Germline V gene lookup returns CDR1 SQVTM and CDR2 ANQGSEA. The CDR3 sequence is 12 residues long. Written as DNA, the CDR3 is TGCAGCGCTGGAAAGGGGCTCGACGAGCAGTACTTC. Translation: CSAGKGLDEQYF.

At least ten counts were recorded for this clonotype. V is TRBV7-9 and J is TRBJ1-2, with D possibly being TRBD1 (6 bases). The V gene lost 2 bases and the J gene lost 4 bases, with 14 bases spanning the gap. The germline gives CDR1 SEHNR, CDR2 FQNEAQ (reference sequence). This CDR3 spans 15 amino acids. The CDR3 bases are TGTGCCAGCAGCTTAAGCGCGACAGGCCTCTATGGCTACACCTTC. Its translation is CASSLSATGLYGYTF.

This clonotype was counted between two and nine times. This chain uses TRBV7-8 with TRBJ2-4, with 11 bases aligning to TRBD1. Trimming took 4 bases from V and 1 from J; bases not matched to a gene: 3. Per the germline V gene, CDR1 is SGHVS and CDR2 is FQNEAQ. CDR3 size: 16 residues. CDR3 DNA sequence: TGTGCCAGCAGCTCGGGACAGGGGGATGCCAAAAACATTCAGTACTTC. Protein: CASSSGQGDAKNIQYF.

In this sample, this clonotype turned up a few times. The gene calls are TRBV11-2 and TRBJ2-1, with TRBD2 identical over 15 bases. Losses at the gene ends were 2 bases for V and 7 bases for J; bases not matched to a gene: 9. This CDR3 has 18 amino acids. Looked up from germline, CDR1 is SGHAT and CDR2 is FQNNGV. The CDR3 nucleotides are TGTGCCAGCAGCTTAAATCCGGGACTAGCGGGGGGCCCAAATGAGCAGTTCTTC. It yields the protein CASSLNPGLAGGPNEQFF. Full variable domain (remainder filled in from reference TRBV11-2 and TRBJ2-1): EAGVAQSPRYKIIEKRQSVAFWCNPISGHATLYWYQQILGQGPKLLIQFQNNGVVDDSQLPKDRFSAERLKGVDSTLKIQPAKLEDSAVYLCASSLNPGLAGGPNEQFFGPGTRLTVL.

This clonotype was counted at least ten times. CDR3 DNA sequence: TGTGCCATCAGCGTTACTAGCGGGGATTCGGCCTACGAGCAGTACTTC. As protein: CAISVTSGDSAYEQYF. The chain couples TRBV10-3 to TRBJ2-7; 10 bases match TRBD2. CDR3 length equals 16 residues. In germline, CDR1 is ENHRY, CDR2 SYGVKD. The J segment lost 2 bases and the V segment lost 6 bases, leaving 10 bases of the junction unmatched.

This clonotype was seen many times. V gene TRBV10-3 combines with J gene TRBJ2-3, with 8 positions matching TRBD2. The length of the CDR3 is 15 residues. CDR1 is ENHRY and CDR2 is SYGVKD in the germline V gene. The V and J ends lost 6 bases and 4 bases, in that order; junction bases with no gene match: 9. CDR3 in DNA: TGTGCCATCAGGGCCGGGACTAGGGGCCCAGATACGCAGTATTTT. The encoded protein is CAIRAGTRGPDTQYF.

The rearrangement joins TRBV10-3 to TRBJ1-1, with 7 bases matching TRBD1. The germline V gene has CDR1 ENHRY and CDR2 SYGVKD. The V segment lost 2 bases and the J segment 0 bases; nucleotides outside the gene matches: 6. This CDR3 region has 16 residues. The CDR3 is CAISEEDRVMNTEAFF. In DNA form, the CDR3 reads TGTGCCATCAGTGAGGAAGACAGGGTTATGAACACTGAAGCTTTCTTT.

This clonotype occurred many times. The junction shows a germline mismatch at one end, possibly a read error. The rearrangement joins TRBV20-1 to TRBJ2-1; possible D gene TRBD2, 5 bases. This CDR3 is 14 amino acids long. Per the germline V gene, CDR1 is DFQATT and CDR2 is SNEGSKA (reference sequence). CDR3 loop: CSARVDLAYNQQFF. The DNA of the CDR3 is TGCAGTGCTAGAGTAGACCTAGCTTACAATCAGCAGTTCTTC.

This clonotype was observed at least ten times. V gene TRBV6-2 or TRBV6-3 combines with J gene TRBJ2-7; D remains unclear. The CDR3 covers 14 residues. The V gene lost 2 bases and the J gene lost 3 bases, with 11 bases spanning the gap. Germline V CDR1 and CDR2: MNHEY, SVGEGT. The CDR3 region is CASSYIGHLYEQYF. The CDR3 nucleotides are TGTGCCAGCAGTTACATAGGTCATCTCTACGAGCAGTACTTC.

This clonotype was picked up many times. The V call is TRBV25-1, the J call TRBJ1-2; D is unresolved. The CDR3 loop spans 16 amino acids. CDR1 is MGHDK and CDR2 is SYGVNS in the germline V gene. The V and J ends lost 5 bases and 1 base respectively, with 17 bases between them. The CDR3 bases are TGTGCCAGCAGTAATGATGGACGGGCGATTAACTATGGCTACACCTTC. As protein: CASSNDGRAINYGYTF.

Comment on this clonotype: Since the CDR3 does not end with the conserved phenylalanine or tryptophan, this likely comes from a read error. The chain carries TRBV28 and TRBJ1-5; D unclear. The CDR3 contains 12 residues. The germline V gene has CDR1 MDHEN and CDR2 SYDVKM. The V end was cut by 3 bases, the J end by 4 bases, with 4 bases between. The CDR3 coding sequence is TGTGCCAGCAGTTTGTGGAATCAGCCCCAGCATTAT. Translation: CASSLWNQPQHY.

This clonotype has a count of ten or more. The V gene is TRBV20-1, the J gene TRBJ2-1; TRBD2 aligns across 8 bases. CDR3 length: 15 amino acids. V shed 6 bases, J shed 4 bases, and the junction held 11 bases outside the gene matches. The germline V gene has CDR1 DFQATT and CDR2 SNEGSKA (reference sequence). CDR3 protein: CSARTPTSGYNEQFF. The CDR3 nucleotides are TGCAGTGCCAGAACCCCCACTAGCGGATACAATGAGCAGTTCTTC.